This paragraph reports one TCR beta chain. This entry is derived from a study of blood T cell repertoires in COVID-19. Looking at the study overall: Samples of COVID-19 (acute and convalescent) were obtained from the United States, Italy and Spain. Nucleic acid was either cDNA or gDNA, and it came from T cells, B-cell-depleted T cells, or PBMCs.

Source study methods: How many nucleated cells were present was estimated from reference gene primer amplification. Sequencing used immunoSEQ multiplex PCR; TCRdb keeps in-frame clones, though not all of them. The V and J calls and clone size are taken from that table; D and trimming were inferred from the DNA. The table lists 89,000 or so clones, about 85% of them singletons, with 35% to 45% in the top ten. The receptor's source is a man at least 80 years old with acute or convalescent COVID-19. The specimen sequenced was peripheral blood.

The CDR3 DNA follows: TGTGCCAGCAGCTTACGGGGTCTAGCGGGTTCCTCTGGGGCCAACGTCCTGACTTTC. Translating it yields CASSLRGLAGSSGANVLTF. The V call is TRBV7-3, the J call TRBJ2-6; the match to TRBD2 covers 8 bases. Germline CDR1 is SGHTA and CDR2 is FQGTGA. The CDR3 is 19 residues long. V lost 2 bases and J lost 0; bases outside the gene matches: 9.